This T cell receptor (beta chain) emerged from a study of shared clonotypes between healthy human individuals. The length of the CDR3 is 13 residues. V was cut by 6 bases and J by 1 base, with 9 bases left in between. The germline V gene has CDR1 MNHNY and CDR2 SVGAGI (reference sequence). Everyone who donated was a Caucasian adult who lived in Nashville, Tennessee. Researchers partitioned CD4+ cells into CD45RA+ naive and CD45RA-negative memory subsets. Repertoires were generated with immunoSEQ multiplex PCR, while TCRdb's copy carries only in-frame clones and drops some. Here the sample spans 2 million to 2.5 million clones, approximately 96% being singletons. Study outcomes and limitations: Sampling covered blood only; tissue repertoires likely differ. Compared with clonotypes that all four donors shared, non-shared clonotypes had lower generation probabilities.

This clone was seen just once. Its target is not known. The sample carries other DNA sequences with the same CDR3. The source material was naive CD4+ T cells sorted from blood. Stated subset: CD45RA+ positively selected. The rearrangement links TRBV6-6 to TRBJ1-1, with D possibly being TRBD1 (5 bases). The sequence derives from a man between 18 and 35 years old in good health. The CDR3 DNA reads as TGTGCCAGCAGGGATAGGGGGAACACTGAAGCTTTCTTT. It is translated as CASRDRGNTEAFF.